This TCR beta chain was obtained from a study of T cell responses to AZD1222 COVID-19 vaccine. Study outcomes and limitations: The repertoires were collected only after the peak T cell response. After two AZD1222 doses, spike-specific TCR breadth and depth rose versus day 0. Dominant at 160-218 and 743-854, vaccine-associated CD4 TCRs also spanned spike.

With regard to this clone: What it binds is unknown.

Germline V gene sequence: CDR1 SNHLY, CDR2 FYNNEI. Trimming removed 8 bases from V and 8 bases from J, with 15 bases in between. The CDR3 contains 13 residues. This table comes from immunoSEQ multiplex PCR, and its TCRdb copy is limited to in-frame clones, with some not included. The sample contains 150,000 or so clones, about 81% of which appear only once. The gene calls are TRBV2 and TRBJ1-4; D is unresolved. The TCR originated in an adult in good health. The sequencing here drew on peripheral blood, taken on day 0 of MenACWY control vaccination. The CDR3 spells CASQTPAGEKLFF. The CDR3 DNA reads TGTGCCAGCCAGACCCCTGCGGGGGAAAAACTGTTTTTT.